This TCR beta chain was profiled in a study of blood T cell repertoires in COVID-19. Study in general: Samples of COVID-19 (acute and convalescent) were obtained from the United States, Italy and Spain. T cells, B-cell-depleted T cells, or PBMCs supplied cDNA or gDNA.

Regarding this clone: The germline gene is not matched at one end of the junction; a read error may be the cause.

Clones were sequenced by immunoSEQ multiplex PCR, and TCRdb holds only the in-frame ones, with some missing. The sample holds 400,000 or so clones, approximately 86% seen once. CDR1 is SNHLY, CDR2 FYNNEI, per germline. The length of the CDR3 is 11 residues. This chain uses TRBV2 with TRBJ1-5, with 7 positions matching TRBD1. The clonotype was recovered from a human donor in a cohort sampled during active COVID-19. Sequencing was performed on peripheral blood. The CDR3 reads CASSLRDRVFF. The CDR3 DNA reads TGTGCCAGCAGTCTCCGAGACAGGGTTTTTTTT.